This paragraph covers one T cell receptor (beta chain) sequence. The data belong to a study of technical replicates of blood from a handful of donors. Measured with immunoSEQ multiplex PCR; TCRdb has only the in-frame clones, and not every one. Of approximately 76,000 clones listed, about 91% were seen once; the top ten hold less than 0.3%. The CDR3 covers 16 residues. The germline CDR1 and CDR2 sequences are KGHSH and LQKENI. After removal of 6 bases from V and 0 bases from J, the junction contained 7 bases not matched to a gene. The sample was T cells isolated from PBMCs. The clonotype originates from a human donor in good health. The rearrangement joins TRBV18 to TRBJ1-1; TRBD1 matches 10 bases. The CDR3 reads CASSSTGGALNTEAFF. The CDR3 DNA is TGTGCCAGCTCCTCGACAGGGGGCGCCCTGAACACTGAAGCTTTCTTT.